The 20 T cell receptor beta chains below come from one sample, sequenced in a study of CXCR3-negative and CXCR3-positive naive CD8 T cells. Study conclusions and caveats: Naive cells with CXCR3 showed TRB CDR3s that were more hydrophobic than those in CXCR3-negative naive cells.

UMI-labeled 5' RACE TRB cDNA libraries were prepared from the cells. For each CDR3 protein, TCRdb gives one entry from its re-call of the 5' RACE reads, without DNA. This listing includes about 110,000 distinct CDR3 sequences. Their target antigens are unknown. The sample consisted of naive CXCR3+ CD8+ T cells from blood. Described subset: CD45RO-CCR7+CD27+CD95- naive CD8+ T cells expressing CXCR3 (TNR3+). Source of these receptors: a human donor in good health. Some clones in this sample may be carry-over from other donors' samples.

CDR3 residues: CASSQENRDTEAFF. The chain recombines TRBV3-1 with TRBJ1-1; TCRdb indicates TRBD1, and absent DNA this call remains unverified. CDR3 length equals 14 residues. The germline V gene encodes CDR1 LGHDT and CDR2 YNNKEL (reference sequence).

The chain is built from TRBV4-2 and TRBJ2-1. The germline V gene encodes CDR1 LGHNA and CDR2 YNFKEQ. The CDR3 sequence is 17 residues long. The CDR3 loop is CASSQDLTSDYYNEQFF.

This chain joins TRBV7-6 and TRBJ2-3; the TRBD1 assignment by TCRdb is unverifiable without DNA. Germline CDR1 SGHVS, CDR2 FNYEAQ. The CDR3 length is 16 residues. CDR3 residues: CASSAPGGWVTDTQYF.

The V and J genes are TRBV18 and TRBJ2-3; TCRdb outputs TRBD1, but without DNA this stays unchecked. This CDR3 region has 14 residues. The germline CDR1 and CDR2 sequences are KGHSH and LQKENI. CDR3 amino acids: CASSPGPATDTQYF.

The J gene is TRBJ2-1, the V gene TRBV4-2; TCRdb outputs TRBD2, but without DNA this stays unchecked. The CDR3 spans 15 residues. The germline V gene has CDR1 LGHNA and CDR2 YNFKEQ. The CDR3 protein is CASSRTSGGANEQFF.

This sequence joins TRBV4-3 and TRBJ2-7; with no DNA, the TCRdb D assignment of TRBD1 cannot be verified. There are 16 residues in the CDR3. Germline V gene data show CDR1 as LGHNA and CDR2 as YSLEER. This chain's CDR3 is CASSQDVTGTSYEQYF.

The chain recombines TRBV10-3 with TRBJ2-1; TCRdb indicates TRBD2, and absent DNA this call remains unverified. Germline V gives CDR1 ENHRY, CDR2 SYGVKD. The length of the CDR3 is 18 residues. The CDR3 loop reads CAISEGGLGQDSYNEQFF.

The J gene is TRBJ2-7, the V gene TRBV25-1; TCRdb gives TRBD1 as the D gene, but with no DNA this cannot be confirmed. In germline, CDR1 is MGHDK, CDR2 SYGVNS. The CDR3 consists of 11 residues. The CDR3 here is CASEGSYEQYF.

The chain carries TRBV24-1 and TRBJ2-7. The V gene's germline CDR1 is KGHDR and CDR2 SFDVKD. The CDR3 length is 17 residues. CDR3 protein: CATSDLPAAVSSYEQYF.

This chain links TRBV29-1 with TRBJ2-1; TCRdb names TRBD1, which stays unverified in the absence of DNA. CDR1 is SQVTM and CDR2 is ANQGSEA in the germline V gene. The CDR3 is 16 amino acids. The CDR3 is CSVEVAGPSSYNEQFF.

The chain combines TRBV27 with TRBJ2-7; TCRdb indicates TRBD2, and absent DNA this call remains unverified. Germline lookup yields CDR1 MNHEY and CDR2 SMNVEV (reference sequence). The CDR3 totals 16 residues. The CDR3 loop is CASSSLLDVASYEQYF.

This rearrangement joins TRBV29-1 to TRBJ1-2; checking the TCRdb D call of TRBD1 is not possible without DNA. The germline gives CDR1 SQVTM, CDR2 ANQGSEA. The CDR3 extends over 13 amino acids. CDR3 loop: CSVVPGGYEGYTF.

The V gene is TRBV20-1, the J gene TRBJ2-4; there is no DNA to check the TCRdb D call of TRBD2. From germline, CDR1 is DFQATT and CDR2 SNEGSKA (reference sequence). The CDR3 is made up of 14 amino acids. The CDR3 here is CSAREGRGGDIQYF.

V and J are TRBV5-1 and TRBJ2-3; there is no DNA to check the TCRdb D call of TRBD2. This CDR3 spans 17 amino acids. The germline V gene encodes CDR1 SGHRS and CDR2 YFSETQ. CDR3 sequence reads: CASSFYGLAGDTDTQYF.

The chain has TRBV4-1 and TRBJ2-1. This CDR3 comprises 13 residues. Germline CDR1 and CDR2: MGHRA and YSYEKL. The CDR3 sequence: CASSQRWDNEQFF.

This chain connects TRBV7-9 to TRBJ2-5. CDR1 is SEHNR and CDR2 is FQNEAQ in the germline V gene (reference sequence). This CDR3 spans 15 amino acids. The CDR3 sequence is CASSIPKGSQETQYF.

The rearrangement joins TRBV7-6 to TRBJ2-2; TCRdb lists TRBD2, though no DNA is available to test this call. Germline V gives CDR1 SGHVS, CDR2 FNYEAQ. This CDR3 comprises 17 residues. The CDR3 loop is CASSLRSAGADTGELFF.

This chain uses TRBV18 with TRBJ2-5; the TRBD2 assignment by TCRdb is unverifiable without DNA. Germline V gives CDR1 KGHSH, CDR2 LQKENI. The CDR3 is 14 amino acids. The CDR3 loop is CASSPPTSWETQYF.

The CDR3 spells CASSKGQFNEQFF. The V gene is TRBV21-1, the J gene TRBJ2-1; checking the TCRdb D call of TRBD1 is not possible without DNA. TRBV21-1 is a recognized pseudogene. The CDR3 covers 13 residues.

The chain carries TRBV20-1 and TRBJ2-1; TCRdb designates TRBD1, a call that cannot be tested without DNA. This CDR3 spans 15 amino acids. In germline, CDR1 is DFQATT, CDR2 SNEGSKA (reference sequence). The chain's CDR3 is CSARLLGGVYNEQFF.